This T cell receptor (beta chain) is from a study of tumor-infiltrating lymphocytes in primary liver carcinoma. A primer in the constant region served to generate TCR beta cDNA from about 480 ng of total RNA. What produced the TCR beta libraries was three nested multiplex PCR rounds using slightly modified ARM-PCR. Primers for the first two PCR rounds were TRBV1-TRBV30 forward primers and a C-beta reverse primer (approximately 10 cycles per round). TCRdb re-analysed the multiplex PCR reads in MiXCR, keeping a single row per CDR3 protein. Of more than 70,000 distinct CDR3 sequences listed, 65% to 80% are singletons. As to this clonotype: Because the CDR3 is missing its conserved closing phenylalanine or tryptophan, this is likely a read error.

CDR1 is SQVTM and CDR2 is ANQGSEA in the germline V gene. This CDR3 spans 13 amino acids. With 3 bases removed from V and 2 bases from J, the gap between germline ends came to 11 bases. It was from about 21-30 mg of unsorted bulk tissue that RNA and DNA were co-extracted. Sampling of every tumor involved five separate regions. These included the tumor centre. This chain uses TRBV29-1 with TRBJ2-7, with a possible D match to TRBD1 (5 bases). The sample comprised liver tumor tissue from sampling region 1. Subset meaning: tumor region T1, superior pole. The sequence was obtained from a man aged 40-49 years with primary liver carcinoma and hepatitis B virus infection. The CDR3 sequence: CSVDREDTYEQYI. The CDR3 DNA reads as TGCAGCGTTGACAGGGAAGATACCTACGAGCAGTACATC.